This TCR beta chain was sequenced in a study of cytomegalovirus exposure and HLA in healthy donors. About the study: A later analysis reported the 90 to 150 validation repertoires used the same platform as the roughly 700 first-cohort repertoires.

Study-level results: For cytomegalovirus status, the classifier reportedly gave diagnoses with high specificity and sensitivity.

Concerning this clone: Its antigen is currently unknown.

TCRdb's table, derived via immunoSEQ multiplex PCR, lists solely in-frame clones and lacks some. This table has some 240,000 clones, 75% to 90% appearing once. The V gene's germline CDR1 is GTSNPN and CDR2 SVGIG (reference sequence). V lost 4 bases and J 4 bases, leaving 13 bases between the germline ends. The CDR3 has 13 residues. Sequenced input: PBMCs. This chain connects TRBV30 to TRBJ2-5, with a weak D call TRBD1 (6 bases). The TCR was taken from a woman between 18 and 29 years old in good health and CMV-seronegative. This CDR3 is CAWNSGVGETQYF. CDR3 DNA: TGTGCCTGGAACTCAGGGGTGGGAGAGACCCAGTACTTC.